Listed below are T cell receptor beta chains from one sample, sequenced in a study of blood T cell repertoires in COVID-19. Sequenced by immunoSEQ multiplex PCR; TCRdb stores in-frame clones only, minus some. This table holds 200,000 to 250,000 clones, 85% to 90% found once. Material: PBMCs or T cells enriched from blood (not recorded which). All receptors come from a woman between 50 and 59 years old in a cohort exposed to, infected with or recovered from COVID-19 (not recorded which). The conserved cysteine and the conserved F or W are not part of the CDR3 here. Fields, in order: V gene, J gene, CDR3 protein.

V gene: TRBV9
J gene: TRBJ1-3
CDR3 protein: ASSVDPRGGNTIY

V gene: TRBV12-3/TRBV12-4
J gene: TRBJ1-2
CDR3 protein: ASSRDSWGYT

V gene: TRBV3-1/TRBV3-2
J gene: TRBJ1-2
CDR3 protein: ANREVHYGYT

V gene: TRBV4-2
J gene: TRBJ1-4
CDR3 protein: ASSQDPEGRLF

V gene: TRBV6-5
J gene: TRBJ1-1
CDR3 protein: ASSYDTRSTEAF

V gene: TRBV3-1/TRBV3-2
J gene: TRBJ1-5
CDR3 protein: ASSQVCGTGEGRSNQPQH

V gene: TRBV4-1
J gene: TRBJ2-2
CDR3 protein: ASSQIYGTGELF

V gene: TRBV10-3
J gene: TRBJ2-1
CDR3 protein: ATAESPFSGQYNEQF

V gene: TRBV5-1
J gene: TRBJ1-1
CDR3 protein: ASSLVEGWDTEAF

V gene: TRBV2
J gene: TRBJ2-1
CDR3 protein: ASSEVLGLAGGNEQF

V gene: TRBV7-3
J gene: TRBJ1-1
CDR3 protein: ASSPAGQRLNTEAF

V gene: TRBV4-3
J gene: TRBJ2-2
CDR3 protein: ASSQDLGGNTGELF

V gene: TRBV3-1/TRBV3-2
J gene: TRBJ1-5
CDR3 protein: ASSHQGSQGMSNQPQH

V gene: TRBV19
J gene: TRBJ2-7
CDR3 protein: ASRPATGLRNEQY

V gene: TRBV6-2/TRBV6-3
J gene: TRBJ2-7
CDR3 protein: ASSYSLAGDYSYEQY

V gene: TRBV6-1
J gene: TRBJ1-4
CDR3 protein: ASSENQGIRRARFEKLF

V gene: TRBV4-1
J gene: TRBJ2-3
CDR3 protein: ASSQDNRGFGDTQY

V gene: TRBV2
J gene: TRBJ2-1
CDR3 protein: ASSGAGEYNEQF

V gene: TRBV5-1
J gene: TRBJ2-3
CDR3 protein: ASSTGTSGGQEGDTQY

V gene: TRBV24-1
J gene: TRBJ2-3
CDR3 protein: ATSDPGQGTDTQY

V gene: TRBV30
J gene: TRBJ2-3
CDR3 protein: AWSQDRAGTQY

V gene: TRBV19
J gene: TRBJ1-1
CDR3 protein: ASSAGTVPEAF

V gene: TRBV6-1
J gene: TRBJ1-6
CDR3 protein: ASSEDSNSPLH

V gene: TRBV28
J gene: TRBJ1-4
CDR3 protein: ASSLETGGGKLF

V gene: TRBV18
J gene: TRBJ2-2
CDR3 protein: ASSLGTLRTGELF

V gene: TRBV7-9
J gene: TRBJ1-4
CDR3 protein: ASTSSDRNEKLF

V gene: TRBV30
J gene: TRBJ2-2
CDR3 protein: AWSVRDTGELF

V gene: TRBV29-1
J gene: TRBJ1-2
CDR3 protein: SAGDGGANYGYT

V gene: TRBV5-1
J gene: TRBJ1-2
CDR3 protein: ASSPILQGDYGYT

V gene: TRBV12-3/TRBV12-4
J gene: TRBJ1-2
CDR3 protein: ASSFGSGYT

V gene: TRBV3-1/TRBV3-2
J gene: TRBJ1-2
CDR3 protein: ASRNGGTSNYGYT

V gene: TRBV18
J gene: TRBJ2-1
CDR3 protein: ASSPMSGGASEQF

V gene: TRBV6-5
J gene: TRBJ1-5
CDR3 protein: ASKNDRARIQPQH

V gene: TRBV9
J gene: TRBJ2-5
CDR3 protein: ASSLGPQETQY

V gene: TRBV7-9
J gene: TRBJ2-3
CDR3 protein: ASSLKWRQISTDTQY

V gene: TRBV9
J gene: TRBJ1-2
CDR3 protein: ASSVDGGAGYT

V gene: TRBV18
J gene: TRBJ1-1
CDR3 protein: ASSPDRARATEAF

V gene: TRBV15
J gene: TRBJ1-2
CDR3 protein: ATSPLRGSERQA

V gene: TRBV12-5
J gene: TRBJ1-2
CDR3 protein: ASGLVAQGGGGYT

V gene: TRBV2
J gene: TRBJ1-5
CDR3 protein: ASLRGFGQPQH

V gene: TRBV9
J gene: TRBJ1-1
CDR3 protein: ASSARTANTEAF

V gene: TRBV5-1
J gene: TRBJ2-7
CDR3 protein: ASSFSVDTYEQY

V gene: TRBV15
J gene: TRBJ2-7
CDR3 protein: ATSWTGTGAPDEQY

V gene: TRBV7-3
J gene: TRBJ1-5
CDR3 protein: ASSLILGSSNQPQH

V gene: TRBV18
J gene: TRBJ2-2
CDR3 protein: ASSPRIANTGELF

V gene: TRBV15
J gene: TRBJ1-1
CDR3 protein: ATSTRDTEAF

V gene: TRBV18
J gene: TRBJ1-1
CDR3 protein: ASSPRDTQNTEAF

V gene: TRBV5-1
J gene: TRBJ2-3
CDR3 protein: ASSLARGRTSTDTQY

V gene: TRBV24-1
J gene: TRBJ1-1
CDR3 protein: ATSDRDTEAF

V gene: TRBV5-1
J gene: TRBJ1-2
CDR3 protein: ASSLSDTNGYT

V gene: TRBV6-5
J gene: TRBJ1-1
CDR3 protein: ASSNTVNTEAF